These 3 T cell receptor beta chains originate from one sample sequenced in a study of T-cell reconstitution after alpha-beta-depleted transplantation in children. Preparing the TCRbeta library involved the use of unique molecular identifiers. TCRdb re-called the PCR reads with MiXCR, one entry per CDR3 protein. This table has 300,000 to 350,000 distinct CDR3 sequences, around 25% appearing once. The sample was PBMCs, mostly from graft donor cells, taken 180 days after TCRalphabeta/CD19-depleted stem cell transplant. These receptor sequences come from a male patient aged 10 to 17 who had a stem cell transplant for acute lymphoblastic leukemia, so the T cells may come from the graft donor.

V gene TRBV6-2 or TRBV6-3 combines with J gene TRBJ2-7; D possibly uses TRBD1 or TRBD2 (5 bases each). Germline V gene data show CDR1 as MNHEY and CDR2 as SVGEGT. The CDR3 spans 15 residues. Trimming pared 3 bases from V and 4 bases from J, leaving 16 bases between. This CDR3 reads CASSYVGGRSYEQYF. In DNA, the CDR3 is TGTGCCAGCAGTTATGTTGGGGGAAGGAGTTACGAGCAGTACTTC.

The chain joins TRBV5-6 to TRBJ2-2; 8 bases match TRBD2. The junction had 5 bases not matched to a gene; V was cut back by 0 bases and J by 1 base. This CDR3 spans 17 amino acids. Germline CDR1 reads SGHDT; CDR2 reads YYEEEE. CDR3 residues: CASSLALSGMNTGELFF. In DNA, the CDR3 is TGTGCCAGCAGCTTGGCACTTAGCGGGATGAACACCGGGGAGCTGTTTTTT.

This chain connects TRBV25-1 to TRBJ2-7; D possibly matches TRBD1 or TRBD2 (5 bases each). CDR1 is MGHDK, CDR2 SYGVNS, per germline. Between the trimmed V and J ends, which lost 6 bases and 2 bases, there was a span of 14 bases. CDR3 size: 14 residues. The CDR3 bases are TGTGCCAGCAGCTGGTTTAGGGGAGCCTACGAGCAGTACTTC. It specifies CASSWFRGAYEQYF.